This T cell receptor beta chain came from a study of shared clonotypes between healthy human individuals. Whole-study results and caveats: Memory subsets generally showed smaller estimated richness than naive subsets did. Clonotypes that were shared across a handful of donors made up around 5% of naive CD4 clonotypes.

Germline CDR1 reads KGHSH; CDR2 reads LQKENI. This CDR3 has 15 amino acids. V was clipped by 2 bases and J by 5 bases, with 12 bases between them. Generated by immunoSEQ multiplex PCR, the TCRdb table keeps only in-frame clones and is missing some. The sample includes 1,100,000 or so clones, about 80% of them seen just once. About this clone: Its antigen is as yet unknown.

Sequencing was carried out using memory CD4+ T cells from PBMCs. The subset denotes: CD45RA-negative fraction. The chain uses TRBV18 and TRBJ1-4; D not resolved. The origin of this receptor is a man between 18 and 35 years old in good health. Some clones in this sample may be carry-over from other donors' samples. CDR3 coding DNA: TGTGCCAGCTCACCAGACACGGTTCGCAATGAAAAACTGTTTTTT. Translated, it gives CASSPDTVRNEKLFF.